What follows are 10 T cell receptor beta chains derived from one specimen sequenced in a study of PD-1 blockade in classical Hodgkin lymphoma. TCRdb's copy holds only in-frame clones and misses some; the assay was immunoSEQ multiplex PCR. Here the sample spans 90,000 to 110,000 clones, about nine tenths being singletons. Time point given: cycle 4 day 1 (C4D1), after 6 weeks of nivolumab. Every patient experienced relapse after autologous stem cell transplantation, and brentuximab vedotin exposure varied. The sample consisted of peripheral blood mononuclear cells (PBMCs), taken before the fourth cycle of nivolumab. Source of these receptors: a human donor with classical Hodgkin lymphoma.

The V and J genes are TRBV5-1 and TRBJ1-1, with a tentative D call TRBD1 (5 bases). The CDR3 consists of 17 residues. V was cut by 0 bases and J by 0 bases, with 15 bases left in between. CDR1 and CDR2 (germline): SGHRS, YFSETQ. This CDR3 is CASSLVSRGDMNTEAFF. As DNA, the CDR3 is TGCGCCAGCAGCTTGGTTAGCCGGGGGGATATGAACACTGAAGCTTTCTTT.

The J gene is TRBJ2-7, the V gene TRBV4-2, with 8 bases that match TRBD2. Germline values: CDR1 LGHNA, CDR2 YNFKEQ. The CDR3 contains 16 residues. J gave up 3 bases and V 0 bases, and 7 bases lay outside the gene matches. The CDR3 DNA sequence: TGTGCCAGCAGCCAAGAGGCGGGAGGATTAAACTACGAGCAGTACTTC. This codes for CASSQEAGGLNYEQYF.

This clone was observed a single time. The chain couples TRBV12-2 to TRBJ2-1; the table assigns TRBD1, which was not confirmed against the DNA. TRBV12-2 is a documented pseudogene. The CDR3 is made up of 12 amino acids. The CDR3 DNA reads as TGTGCAAGTCCACGGACAGGGAATGAGCAGTTCTTC. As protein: CASPRTGNEQFF.

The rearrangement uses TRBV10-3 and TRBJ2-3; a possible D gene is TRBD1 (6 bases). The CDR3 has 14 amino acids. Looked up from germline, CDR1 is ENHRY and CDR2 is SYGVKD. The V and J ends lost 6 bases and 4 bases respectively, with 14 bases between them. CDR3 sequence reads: CAIRPGQAADTQYF. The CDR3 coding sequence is TGTGCCATCAGACCGGGACAAGCGGCAGATACGCAGTATTTT.

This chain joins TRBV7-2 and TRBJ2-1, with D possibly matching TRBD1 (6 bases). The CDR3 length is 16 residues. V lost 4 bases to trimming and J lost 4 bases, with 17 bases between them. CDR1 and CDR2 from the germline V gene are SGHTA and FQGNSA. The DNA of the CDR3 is TGTGCCAGCAGCTCAGGGGTCCTGAGCGGTTACAATGAGCAGTTCTTC. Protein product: CASSSGVLSGYNEQFF.

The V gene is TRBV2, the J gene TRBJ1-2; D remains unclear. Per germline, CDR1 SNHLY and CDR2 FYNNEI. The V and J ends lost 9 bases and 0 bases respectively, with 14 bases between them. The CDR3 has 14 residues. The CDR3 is CASARAFTNYGYTF. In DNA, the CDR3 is TGTGCCAGTGCACGGGCTTTCACTAACTATGGCTACACCTTC.

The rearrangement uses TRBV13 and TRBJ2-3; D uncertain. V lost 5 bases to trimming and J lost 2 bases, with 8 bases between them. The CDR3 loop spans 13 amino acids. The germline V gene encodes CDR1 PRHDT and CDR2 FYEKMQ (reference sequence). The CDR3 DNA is TGTGCCAGCAGCCCCGTCGTCACAGATACGCAGTATTTT. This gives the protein CASSPVVTDTQYF.

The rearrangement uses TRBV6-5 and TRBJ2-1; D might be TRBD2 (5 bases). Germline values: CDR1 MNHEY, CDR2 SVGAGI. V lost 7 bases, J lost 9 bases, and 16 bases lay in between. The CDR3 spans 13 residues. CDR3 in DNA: TGTGCCAGCATGGGCAGCGGATCCCTTGAGCAGTTCTTC. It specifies CASMGSGSLEQFF.

CDR3: CASSQGAGYTF. CDR3 DNA sequence: TGTGCCAGCAGTCAGGGCGCCGGCTACACCTTC. The rearrangement uses TRBV27 and TRBJ1-2, with a weak D call TRBD1 (5 bases). The CDR3 has 11 residues. V shed 5 bases and J shed 8 bases, with 9 bases lying between them. CDR1 is MNHEY and CDR2 is SMNVEV in the germline V gene (reference sequence).

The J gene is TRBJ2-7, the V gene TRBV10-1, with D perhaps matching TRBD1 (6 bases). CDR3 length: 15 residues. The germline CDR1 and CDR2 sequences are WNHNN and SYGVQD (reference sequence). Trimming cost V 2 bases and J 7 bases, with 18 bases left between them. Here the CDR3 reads CASSEARGRPGEQYF. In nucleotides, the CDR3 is TGCGCCAGCAGTGAGGCCAGGGGCCGCCCCGGAGAGCAGTACTTC.